Listed below are T cell receptor beta chains from one sample, sequenced in a study of identifying expanded T cells in peripheral blood. Sequenced by immunoSEQ multiplex PCR; TCRdb stores in-frame clones only, minus some. The sample gives approximately 56,000 clones, approximately 82% of which show up once; around 13% is in the top ten. The sequencing input was blood. All receptors derive from a person between 18 and 75 years old in good health. The CDR3 runs from the conserved cysteine through the conserved F or W. The order of the fields is CDR3 DNA, CDR3 protein, clone size, V gene, J gene, D gene. A D gene is named only where the DNA matches it firmly. Clone size is shown for a subset of rows, as once, few, many or a class of expanded clone.

DNA: TGTGCCAGCAGCTTAGAGCCAGGTGGGGAGCAGTACTTC
CDR3: CASSLEPGGEQYF
size: -
V: TRBV7-2
J: TRBJ2-7
D: -

DNA: TGTGCCAGCAGCGCAGGGACAGGGGTCGATCAGCCCCAGCATTTT
CDR3: CASSAGTGVDQPQHF
size: -
V: TRBV5-6
J: TRBJ1-5
D: TRBD1

DNA: TGTGCCAGCAGACAGGGTTTGATAGAAAAACTGTTTTTT
CDR3: CASRQGLIEKLFF
size: -
V: TRBV25-1
J: TRBJ1-4
D: -

DNA: TGTGCCAGCGGACTATACAGGGGGGGCGAGCAGTACTTC
CDR3: CASGLYRGGEQYF
size: -
V: TRBV6-5
J: TRBJ2-7
D: -

DNA: TGTGCCAGCAGCCATAAATTACTAGCGGGAAGGACAGATACGCAGTATTTT
CDR3: CASSHKLLAGRTDTQYF
size: -
V: TRBV14
J: TRBJ2-3
D: TRBD2

DNA: TGTGCCAGTAGCGGCCCGTGGTCTGGGGCCAACGTCCTGACTTTC
CDR3: CASSGPWSGANVLTF
size: -
V: TRBV19
J: TRBJ2-6
D: -

DNA: TGTGCCAGCAGCTTGACCGGGCACAATGAGCAGTTCTTC
CDR3: CASSLTGHNEQFF
size: -
V: TRBV7-7
J: TRBJ2-1
D: -

DNA: TGTGCCAGCAGCTTGGTCGGGAGGGCCCCCAATGAGCAGTTCTTC
CDR3: CASSLVGRAPNEQFF
size: -
V: TRBV5-6
J: TRBJ2-1
D: TRBD2

DNA: TGTGCCAGCAGCCAAGAAATCACTAGCGGGAGGCCAGATACGCAGTATTTT
CDR3: CASSQEITSGRPDTQYF
size: -
V: TRBV14
J: TRBJ2-3
D: TRBD2

DNA: TGTGCCAGCAGCGTAGGTCTAGCGGGAGCGGCTTACAATGAGCAGTTCTTC
CDR3: CASSVGLAGAAYNEQFF
size: -
V: TRBV7-2
J: TRBJ2-1
D: TRBD2

DNA: TGTGCCAGCAGCGAGACTAGCGGGAGTACGAACGAGCAGTACTTC
CDR3: CASSETSGSTNEQYF
size: -
V: TRBV7-8
J: TRBJ2-7
D: TRBD2

DNA: TGCGCCAGCAGCCACGGCAGGGGGCGGTACGAGCAGTACTTC
CDR3: CASSHGRGRYEQYF
size: -
V: TRBV4-1
J: TRBJ2-7
D: TRBD1

DNA: TGCGCCAGCAGCTTGAGGCCCGGGGCCTACGAGCAGTACTTC
CDR3: CASSLRPGAYEQYF
size: -
V: TRBV5-1
J: TRBJ2-7
D: -

DNA: TGTGCCAGCAGCCAATCCATTGCGGGGGGGCCTCGGAAGGAGACCCAGTACTTC
CDR3: CASSQSIAGGPRKETQYF
size: -
V: TRBV4-2
J: TRBJ2-5
D: TRBD2

DNA: TGTGCCAGCAGCTTTGTTGGGGTTAGCAACACCATATATTTT
CDR3: CASSFVGVSNTIYF
size: -
V: TRBV11-2
J: TRBJ1-3
D: -

DNA: TGTGCCAGCAGCCAAGAGGGGAGACTAGCGGGAGGCACAGATACGCAGTATTTT
CDR3: CASSQEGRLAGGTDTQYF
size: -
V: TRBV14
J: TRBJ2-3
D: TRBD2

DNA: TGTGCCAGCAGCCAGACTACTACCTACGAGCAGTACTTC
CDR3: CASSQTTTYEQYF
size: -
V: TRBV6-5
J: TRBJ2-7
D: -

DNA: TGCGCCAGCAGCTTGTTAGACAGGGGGCAGGAGACCCAGTACTTC
CDR3: CASSLLDRGQETQYF
size: -
V: TRBV5-1
J: TRBJ2-5
D: TRBD1

DNA: TGTGCCAGTAGTATGGGGAGGAGGACTGTTTATGGCTACACCTTC
CDR3: CASSMGRRTVYGYTF
size: -
V: TRBV19
J: TRBJ1-2
D: -

DNA: TGTGCCAGTAGCCGGAAGATTGGCTCCTACAATGAGCAGTTCTTC
CDR3: CASSRKIGSYNEQFF
size: -
V: TRBV19
J: TRBJ2-1
D: -

DNA: TGTGCCAGCAGGAGGGACAGGAGAGTTGGGACTGAAGCTTTCTTT
CDR3: CASRRDRRVGTEAFF
size: -
V: TRBV11-3
J: TRBJ1-1
D: TRBD1

DNA: TGTGCCATCGGCCGAGACAGGGGAGGAACTAGCGGGAGGGATGAGCAGTTCTTC
CDR3: CAIGRDRGGTSGRDEQFF
size: -
V: TRBV10-3
J: TRBJ2-1
D: TRBD2

DNA: TGTGCCTGGAGTGCACTCTTTGGAGCTTTCTTT
CDR3: CAWSALFGAFF
size: few
V: TRBV30
J: TRBJ1-1
D: -

DNA: TGTGCCAGTAGTATGGATAGCCGGGGCACAGATACGCAGTATTTT
CDR3: CASSMDSRGTDTQYF
size: once
V: TRBV19
J: TRBJ2-3
D: -

DNA: TGCGCCAGCAGCTCGAGAGGACTAGCGGGAGACACAGATACGCAGTATTTT
CDR3: CASSSRGLAGDTDTQYF
size: -
V: TRBV5-1
J: TRBJ2-3
D: TRBD2

DNA: TGTGCCAGCAGCCCGGGAAGCTCTGGGGCCAACGTCCTGACTTTC
CDR3: CASSPGSSGANVLTF
size: -
V: TRBV5-5
J: TRBJ2-6
D: -

DNA: TGTGCCATCAGTGAGTCCGGGACAGGGTACGCAGATACGCAGTATTTT
CDR3: CAISESGTGYADTQYF
size: -
V: TRBV10-3
J: TRBJ2-3
D: TRBD1

DNA: TGTGCCAGCAGCTTAAGTCTCCAAGAGACCCAGTACTTC
CDR3: CASSLSLQETQYF
size: -
V: TRBV7-3
J: TRBJ2-5
D: -

DNA: TGTGCCAGCAGCTTAGGGACAGGGGTTGGGGAAAAACTGTTTTTT
CDR3: CASSLGTGVGEKLFF
size: -
V: TRBV7-9
J: TRBJ1-4
D: TRBD1

DNA: TGTGCCAGCAGCCTGGCGGCCGGAATCTCTGGAAACACCATATATTTT
CDR3: CASSLAAGISGNTIYF
size: -
V: TRBV28
J: TRBJ1-3
D: -

DNA: TGTGCCAGCAGTTTGAGGGATCTTAGCACAGATACGCAGTATTTT
CDR3: CASSLRDLSTDTQYF
size: -
V: TRBV27
J: TRBJ2-3
D: -

DNA: TGTGCCAGCAGCTTGGCCACGAATGAAAAACTGTTTTTT
CDR3: CASSLATNEKLFF
size: few
V: TRBV5-5
J: TRBJ1-4
D: -

DNA: TGTGCCAGCTCACGAGACGGCCTCTACGAGCAGTACTTC
CDR3: CASSRDGLYEQYF
size: -
V: TRBV18
J: TRBJ2-7
D: -

DNA: TGTGCCAGCTCGTCGGATACGGCCCAAGAGACCCAGTACTTC
CDR3: CASSSDTAQETQYF
size: -
V: TRBV18
J: TRBJ2-5
D: -

DNA: TGTGCCAGCAGTTTACGGCATGGAGGCTACACCTTC
CDR3: CASSLRHGGYTF
size: few
V: TRBV28
J: TRBJ1-2
D: -

DNA: TGTGCCAGCAGTTACTGGGTCGGGAATGAGCAGTTCTTC
CDR3: CASSYWVGNEQFF
size: -
V: TRBV6-4
J: TRBJ2-1
D: -

DNA: TGTGCCTGGAGTGTACCCGGAGGGGTAGGCTACACCTTC
CDR3: CAWSVPGGVGYTF
size: -
V: TRBV30
J: TRBJ1-2
D: -

DNA: TGCGCCAGCAGCTCCCTTAGCGGGACCACAGATACGCAGTATTTT
CDR3: CASSSLSGTTDTQYF
size: -
V: TRBV5-1
J: TRBJ2-3
D: TRBD2

DNA: TGTGCCAGCGAAGGGGGCGCCGATGAAAAACTGTTTTTT
CDR3: CASEGGADEKLFF
size: -
V: TRBV6-6
J: TRBJ1-4
D: TRBD1

DNA: TGTGCCTGTCTGGAAGGGTTAAGTACCGGGGAGCTGTTTTTT
CDR3: CACLEGLSTGELFF
size: -
V: TRBV30
J: TRBJ2-2
D: -

DNA: TGTGCCAGTAATTCGACAGTTGGAATGAACACAGATACGCAGTATTTT
CDR3: CASNSTVGMNTDTQYF
size: -
V: TRBV19
J: TRBJ2-3
D: -